Each of the 16 T cell receptor beta chains below was sequenced from the same sample in a study of blood T cell repertoires in COVID-19. TCRdb's copy holds only in-frame clones and misses some; the assay was immunoSEQ multiplex PCR. Of over 120,000 clones in the sample, around 81% were seen once. The sample taken for sequencing was peripheral blood. All receptors come from a woman aged 60-75 years with acute or convalescent COVID-19.

The J gene is TRBJ1-6, the V gene TRBV19; TRBD1 matches at 7 bases. The CDR3 runs to 15 residues. V gave up 8 bases and J gave up 9 bases; unmatched junction bases: 13. From germline, CDR1 is LNHDA and CDR2 SQIVND (reference sequence). Here the CDR3 DNA reads TGTGCCAGTTCTACTAAACAGGGGAGCGGTTCACCCCTCCACTTT. Its translation is CASSTKQGSGSPLHF.

The genes are TRBV28 and TRBJ1-5; D remains ambiguous. The V end lost 1 base, the J end lost 7 bases, and 11 bases lay between the germline ends. This CDR3 is 14 amino acids long. Germline-derived CDR1 and CDR2 are MDHEN and SYDVKM. This chain's CDR3 is CASSLYSREQPQHF. CDR3 in DNA: TGTGCCAGCAGTTTATATTCGCGGGAGCAGCCCCAGCATTTT.

The chain employs TRBV5-8 and TRBJ2-2; 14 nucleotides match TRBD2. The CDR3 is made up of 16 amino acids. V was pared by 4 bases and J by 7 bases, with 6 bases of the junction left unmatched. CDR1 is SGHTS, CDR2 YDEGEE, per germline. The CDR3 sequence is CASSPGLAGVVGELFF. The CDR3 region has the DNA TGTGCCAGCAGCCCGGGACTAGCGGGAGTCGTCGGGGAGCTGTTTTTT.

The CDR3 protein is CASRSLLSLPTDTQYF. For the CDR3, the DNA is TGTGCCAGTAGAAGTTTGCTGAGCTTACCCACAGATACGCAGTATTTT. V and J are TRBV19 and TRBJ2-3; no firm D call. Trimming left V 6 bases short and J 2 bases short, with 18 bases between. The V gene's germline CDR1 is LNHDA and CDR2 SQIVND (reference sequence). CDR3 length: 16 amino acids.

This sequence joins TRBV28 and TRBJ1-3, with no clear D. Deletions cut 3 bases from V and 4 bases from J, with 13 bases between. Looked up from germline, CDR1 is MDHEN and CDR2 is SYDVKM. The CDR3 has 15 residues. The CDR3 is CASSLTGEGGNTIYF. CDR3 DNA sequence: TGTGCCAGCAGTTTGACGGGTGAAGGAGGAAACACCATATATTTT. Supplemented by reference TRBV28 and TRBJ1-3, the full variable domain reads DVKVTQSSRYLVKRTGEKVFLECVQDMDHENMFWYRQDPGLGLRLIYFSYDVKMKEKGDIPEGYSVSREKKERFSLILESASTNQTSMYLCASSLTGEGGNTIYFGEGSWLTVV.

This clone has more than one count but fewer than ten. The chain couples TRBV19 to TRBJ1-5, with a possible D match to TRBD1 (6 bases). Germline loops: CDR1 LNHDA, CDR2 SQIVND (reference sequence). This CDR3 has 14 amino acids. V shed 3 bases and J shed 4 bases, with 10 bases lying between them. CDR3 sequence (DNA): TGTGCCAGTAGTATCACAGGGAAGAATCAGCCCCAGCATTTT. The encoded protein is CASSITGKNQPQHF.

This rearrangement joins TRBV10-1 to TRBJ1-3; TRBD1 is a possible D gene (6 bases). With 3 bases removed from V and 0 bases from J, the gap between germline ends came to 18 bases. Looked up from germline, CDR1 is WNHNN and CDR2 is SYGVQD (reference sequence). The CDR3 has 18 amino acids. The CDR3 bases are TGCGCCAGCAGTGATGACAGCTCAACAGGGCCCTCTGGAAACACCATATATTTT. Residues: CASSDDSSTGPSGNTIYF.

This sequence joins TRBV28 and TRBJ2-3; TRBD1 aligns across 9 bases. There are 14 residues in the CDR3. V was pared by 7 bases and J by 7 bases, with 9 bases of the junction left unmatched. Germline V gene lookup returns CDR1 MDHEN and CDR2 SYDVKM. The CDR3, as DNA: TGTGCCAGCATGCCGGGACAGGGACCGTATACGCAGTATTTT. Translation gives CASMPGQGPYTQYF.

This clone was found a few times. The sample holds other DNA sequences that translate to the same CDR3. The chain employs TRBV12-3 or TRBV12-4 and TRBJ2-5; the match to TRBD1 covers 8 bases. V was clipped by 5 bases and J by 4 bases; unmatched bases: 3. The CDR3 has 13 residues. This CDR3 reads CASSPGTGETQYF. As DNA, the CDR3 is TGTGCCAGCAGTCCCGGGACAGGAGAGACCCAGTACTTC.

The chain has TRBV28 and TRBJ2-3; 11 bases match TRBD1. The CDR3 length is 19 residues. The junction had 15 bases not matched to a gene; V was cut back by 5 bases and J by 2 bases. Germline V gives CDR1 MDHEN, CDR2 SYDVKM. CDR3 bases: TGTGCCAGCAGTCCCCAACCCGGGACAGGGGGGATCCTCACAGATACGCAGTATTTT. Encoded protein: CASSPQPGTGGILTDTQYF.

This rearrangement joins TRBV28 to TRBJ2-2, with D uncertain. The CDR3 spans 14 residues. V was pared by 6 bases and J by 2 bases, with 10 bases between. CDR1 and CDR2 (germline): MDHEN, SYDVKM. Here the CDR3 DNA reads TGTGCCAGCAGATCGTCGGTTAACACCGGGGAGCTGTTTTTT. This gives the protein CASRSSVNTGELFF.

The CDR3 here is CASSESGGGNQPQHF. The CDR3 coding sequence is TGTGCCAGCAGTGAATCAGGGGGTGGCAATCAGCCCCAGCATTTT. The genes are TRBV28 and TRBJ1-5; 7 nucleotides line up with TRBD1. The CDR3 has 15 residues. The V segment lost 5 bases and the J segment 2 bases; nucleotides outside the gene matches: 6. Germline CDR1 is MDHEN and CDR2 is SYDVKM.

This chain connects TRBV5-5 to TRBJ2-7; D remains unclear. V lost 0 bases, J lost 3 bases, and 7 bases lay in between. The CDR3 sequence is 13 residues long. The germline V gene has CDR1 SGHKS and CDR2 YYEKEE (reference sequence). The DNA for the CDR3 is TGTGCCAGCAGCTTGGAGAGCTTCTACGAGCAGTACTTC. Amino acids: CASSLESFYEQYF.

The chain carries TRBV6-5 and TRBJ2-2; the D gene is possibly TRBD1 (5 bases). The length of the CDR3 is 16 residues. The ends were cut back, 0 bases at V and 7 bases at J, with 15 bases in the middle. Germline-derived CDR1 and CDR2 are MNHEY and SVGAGI. The CDR3 DNA reads TGTGCCAGCAGTTACTCGAATGTAGGGGCGATCGGGGAGCTGTTTTTT. Its translation: CASSYSNVGAIGELFF.

This clone was picked up a small number of times. The rearrangement links TRBV24-1 to TRBJ2-5; weak D call: TRBD2 (6 bases). Germline V gene sequence: CDR1 KGHDR, CDR2 SFDVKD. This CDR3 has 16 amino acids. V was shortened by 1 base and J by 5 bases, with 16 bases between the two germline ends. CDR3: CATSDLGRTGRETQYF. CDR3 sequence (DNA): TGTGCCACCAGTGATTTAGGGAGGACGGGTCGGGAGACCCAGTACTTC.

This chain connects TRBV18 to TRBJ1-5, with 7 positions matching TRBD1. V trimming: 1 base; J trimming: 0 bases; junction bases outside the gene matches: 9. The V gene's germline CDR1 is KGHSH and CDR2 LQKENI. The CDR3 loop spans 18 amino acids. This CDR3 reads CASSPRQGVGDSNQPQHF. The CDR3 coding sequence is TGTGCCAGCTCACCACGACAGGGAGTGGGTGATAGCAATCAGCCCCAGCATTTT.